Sequencing of this T cell receptor (beta chain) was carried out in a study of post-analysis software for immune sequencing data. Study-level points and caveats: TRBV segments more frequent in patients than in controls numbered roughly five and included TRBV5-6, TRBV5-1 and TRBV20-1.

CDR3 length equals 13 residues. The V gene's germline CDR1 is MNHEY and CDR2 SVGEGT. The V and J ends lost 7 bases and 10 bases respectively, with 17 bases between them. Regarding this clonotype: Its antigen is unknown.

Every TCR beta cDNA library bore unique molecular identifiers. TCRdb itself ran the PCR reads through MiXCR, one entry per CDR3 protein. The profile shows approximately 690,000 distinct CDR3 sequences, about 60% of them singletons. The source of this sequence is a girl aged 2-9 years with multiple sclerosis. The chain carries TRBV6-2 or TRBV6-3 and TRBJ2-1; D is uncertain. The specimen was blood. The CDR3 DNA is TGTGCCAGCACCCTACAGCGAGATCGGGAGCAGTTCTTC. Amino acid sequence: CASTLQRDREQFF.